These 21 T cell receptor beta chains share one sample of origin, sequenced in a study of shared clonotypes between healthy human individuals. Method: immunoSEQ multiplex PCR; TCRdb's copy keeps in-frame clones and lacks some. The data show 1.4 million to 1.5 million clones, more than 95% seen once. Sequencing input: naive CD4+ T cells sorted from blood. Regarding subset: CD45RA+ positively selected. These receptor sequences come from a man under 40 in good health.

The genes are TRBV18 and TRBJ1-1; D remains ambiguous. CDR1 KGHSH and CDR2 LQKENI come from the germline V gene. Trimming left V 3 bases short and J 2 bases short, with 10 bases between. This CDR3 is 14 amino acids long. The CDR3 nucleotides read TGTGCCAGCTCACCTCTGATAGTTAACACTGAAGCTTTCTTT. Its translation: CASSPLIVNTEAFF.

A remark on this clone: Within the sample, other DNA sequences also encode this same CDR3. This chain joins TRBV10-1 and TRBJ2-1; D not certain. The CDR3 has 12 residues. CDR1 WNHNN and CDR2 SYGVQD come from the germline V gene (reference sequence). The V end lost 6 bases, the J end lost 4 bases, and 7 bases lay between the germline ends. The CDR3 nucleotides are TGCGCCAGCAGCGACCCGTACAATGAGCAGTTCTTC. This encodes CASSDPYNEQFF.

This chain connects TRBV18 to TRBJ2-7; D is uncertain. Trimming pared 3 bases from V and 0 bases from J, leaving 18 bases between. The CDR3 totals 17 residues. Germline-derived CDR1 and CDR2 are KGHSH and LQKENI. The CDR3, as DNA: TGTGCCAGCTCACCGGCCCCACTTTGGCTCTACTCCTACGAGCAGTACTTC. This codes for CASSPAPLWLYSYEQYF.

The V gene is TRBV28, the J gene TRBJ1-1; 8 bases fit TRBD1. The CDR3 sequence is 14 residues long. Germline lookup yields CDR1 MDHEN and CDR2 SYDVKM. V was clipped by 7 bases and J by 7 bases; unmatched bases: 11. The CDR3 DNA sequence: TGTGCCAGCACAGGGGGCGAGACCAGGGGTGAAGCTTTCTTT. Translated: CASTGGETRGEAFF.

J is TRBJ2-3 and V is TRBV5-6; D ambiguous. Germline loops: CDR1 SGHDT, CDR2 YYEEEE. The V end was cut by 4 bases, the J end by 9 bases, with 12 bases between. There are 12 residues in the CDR3. In nucleotides, the CDR3 is TGTGCCAGCAGCGTGACTCCCGGGACGCAGTATTTT. Encoded protein: CASSVTPGTQYF.

This chain connects TRBV5-4 to TRBJ2-3, with 13 bases lining up with TRBD2. CDR1 and CDR2 from the germline V gene are SGHNT and YYREEE (reference sequence). The CDR3 contains 16 residues. Trimming removed 4 bases from V and 6 bases from J; junction bases left unmatched: 8. The CDR3, as DNA: TGTGCCAGCAGCGTAGGAACTAGCGGGAGGGCGGATACGCAGTATTTT. Amino acids: CASSVGTSGRADTQYF.

This chain uses TRBV5-1 with TRBJ2-1; possibly TRBD1 or TRBD2 for D (5 bases each). Germline V gene lookup returns CDR1 SGHRS and CDR2 YFSETQ. This CDR3 contains 15 residues. V was cut by 4 bases and J by 8 bases, with 19 bases left in between. CDR3 DNA: TGCGCCAGCAGCCCCCGGGACGCCGATCGACATGAGCAGTTCTTC. Translating gives CASSPRDADRHEQFF.

The V gene is TRBV21-1, the J gene TRBJ2-7. TRBV21-1 is a pseudogene locus. The CDR3 sequence is 19 residues long. CDR3: CASSKDEGRLAASPYEQYF. The CDR3 DNA reads as TGTGCCAGCAGCAAAGATGAGGGGCGTCTAGCTGCTAGCCCCTACGAGCAGTACTTC.

The V gene is TRBV18, the J gene TRBJ2-5; 8 nucleotides match TRBD1. The CDR3 consists of 16 residues. V trimming: 2 bases; J trimming: 5 bases; junction bases outside the gene matches: 10. The germline CDR1 and CDR2 sequences are KGHSH and LQKENI. The CDR3 DNA reads TGTGCCAGCTCACCATTAATTCCGAGACAGGGGGAGACCCAGTACTTC. Amino acid sequence: CASSPLIPRQGETQYF.

The gene calls are TRBV6-7 and TRBJ2-4; D is undetermined. TRBV6-7 is known as an ORF, though its function is uncertain. The CDR3 covers 16 residues. The V and J ends lost 2 bases and 5 bases respectively, with 16 bases between them. This chain's CDR3 is CASSYPQRLSQNIQYF. The CDR3 nucleotides read TGTGCCAGCAGTTACCCGCAACGGCTCAGCCAAAACATTCAGTACTTC.

The chain employs TRBV7-9 and TRBJ2-1; 12 bases align to TRBD2. The CDR3 sequence is 19 residues long. Trimming cost V 5 bases and J 0 bases; bases outside gene matches: 11. Germline lookup yields CDR1 SEHNR and CDR2 FQNEAQ (reference sequence). The CDR3 sequence: CASSLRLAGAPSSYNEQFF. For the CDR3, the DNA is TGTGCCAGCAGCCTACGACTAGCGGGAGCCCCGAGCTCCTACAATGAGCAGTTCTTC.

The chain couples TRBV5-1 to TRBJ2-3; D is unresolved. Germline V gene data show CDR1 as SGHRS and CDR2 as YFSETQ. The V end was cut by 2 bases, the J end by 6 bases, with 13 bases between. The CDR3 length is 14 residues. CDR3 protein: CASSLGWAEDTQYF. CDR3 bases: TGCGCCAGCAGCTTAGGATGGGCCGAGGATACGCAGTATTTT.

The chain employs TRBV9 and TRBJ2-2; 9 bases map to TRBD2. The CDR3 length is 18 residues. V gave up 0 bases and J gave up 0 bases; unmatched junction bases: 6. Germline CDR1 SGDLS, CDR2 YYNGEE. The CDR3 reads CASSVGPSGTSNTGELFF. The CDR3 bases are TGTGCCAGCAGCGTAGGGCCTAGCGGGACGTCGAACACCGGGGAGCTGTTTTTT.

The rearrangement uses TRBV30 and TRBJ2-7, with 7 nucleotides matching TRBD1. The ends lost 3 bases at V and 7 bases at J; junction bases unmatched: 15. The CDR3 has 15 residues. The germline V gene encodes CDR1 GTSNPN and CDR2 SVGIG (reference sequence). The CDR3 DNA is TGTGCCTGGAGCCCCGGGACAGCGAAAAGGGAAGAGCAGTACTTC. Translation gives CAWSPGTAKREEQYF.

The genes are TRBV9 and TRBJ2-5, with TRBD1 matching over 8 bases. This CDR3 is 18 amino acids long. In germline, CDR1 is SGDLS, CDR2 YYNGEE. Germline trimming cut 0 bases from V and 1 base from J; bases unmatched to any gene: 11. CDR3 nucleotides: TGTGCCAGCAGCGTAGGGGTGGGGACAGGTCGCGCCCAAGAGACCCAGTACTTC. Its translation is CASSVGVGTGRAQETQYF.

The chain couples TRBV11-2 to TRBJ2-7; TRBD2 aligns across 9 bases. The V and J ends lost 5 bases and 0 bases, in that order; junction bases with no gene match: 5. The CDR3 length is 15 residues. CDR1 and CDR2 from the germline V gene are SGHAT and FQNNGV. In DNA form, the CDR3 reads TGTGCCAGCAGCGTGACTAGCGGTAGCTCCTACGAGCAGTACTTC. Translation: CASSVTSGSSYEQYF.

The chain combines TRBV28 with TRBJ1-2; tentative D call: TRBD1 (5 bases). CDR1 and CDR2 (germline): MDHEN, SYDVKM. Trimming pared 2 bases from V and 6 bases from J, leaving 19 bases between. The CDR3 runs 16 residues. The CDR3 bases are TGTGCCAGCAGTTTAGCCCCGGGCAGGGAGGACCATGGCTACACCTTC. Amino acids: CASSLAPGREDHGYTF.

The chain has TRBV19 and TRBJ2-7; either TRBD1 or TRBD2 may supply D (5 bases each). The CDR3 consists of 14 residues. Germline CDR1 reads LNHDA; CDR2 reads SQIVND (reference sequence). V was shortened by 4 bases and J by 5 bases, with 15 bases between the two germline ends. The CDR3 protein is CASSRGSGGNEQYF. CDR3 sequence (DNA): TGTGCCAGTAGTAGGGGGTCTGGGGGAAACGAGCAGTACTTC.

The V and J genes are TRBV5-1 and TRBJ2-7; perhaps TRBD2 as D (6 bases). The CDR3 runs to 16 residues. Trimming took off 4 bases at V and 6 bases at J, with 23 bases between the two ends. Germline lookup yields CDR1 SGHRS and CDR2 YFSETQ. CDR3 bases: TGCGCCAGCAGCCAAAACACCGGGACTCCTTCTTTCGAGCAGTACTTC. This gives the protein CASSQNTGTPSFEQYF.

This sequence joins TRBV19 and TRBJ2-3; 9 nucleotides align to TRBD1. Germline CDR1 reads LNHDA; CDR2 reads SQIVND (reference sequence). Trimming at V came to 4 bases and at J to 0 bases, leaving 2 bases not matched to a gene. The CDR3 loop spans 15 amino acids. The DNA of the CDR3 is TGTGCCAGTAGTACCGGGACAGGGAGCACAGATACGCAGTATTTT. Translated, it gives CASSTGTGSTDTQYF.

The V gene is TRBV10-3, the J gene TRBJ1-5; 7 bases fit TRBD1. CDR1 is ENHRY and CDR2 is SYGVKD in the germline V gene. Unmatched junction bases numbered 8, after V lost 11 bases and J lost 1 base. The CDR3 is made up of 14 amino acids. CDR3 sequence (DNA): TGTGCCTCCAGAGGGGGCGTCAGCAATCAGCCCCAGCATTTT. This encodes CASRGGVSNQPQHF.